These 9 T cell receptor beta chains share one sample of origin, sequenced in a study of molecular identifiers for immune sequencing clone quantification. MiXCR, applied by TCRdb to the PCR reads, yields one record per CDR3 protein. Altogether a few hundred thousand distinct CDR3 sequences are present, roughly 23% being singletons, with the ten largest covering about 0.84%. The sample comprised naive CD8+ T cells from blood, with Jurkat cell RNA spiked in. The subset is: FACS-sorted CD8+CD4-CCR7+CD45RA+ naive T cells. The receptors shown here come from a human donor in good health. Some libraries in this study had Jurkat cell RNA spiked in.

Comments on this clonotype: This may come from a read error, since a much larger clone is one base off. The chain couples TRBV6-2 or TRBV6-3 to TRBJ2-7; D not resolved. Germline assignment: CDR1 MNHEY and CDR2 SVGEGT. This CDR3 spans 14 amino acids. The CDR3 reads CASSYPPNRYEQHF. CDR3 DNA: TGTGCCAGCAGTTACCCTCCCAATCGATACGAGCAGCACTTC.

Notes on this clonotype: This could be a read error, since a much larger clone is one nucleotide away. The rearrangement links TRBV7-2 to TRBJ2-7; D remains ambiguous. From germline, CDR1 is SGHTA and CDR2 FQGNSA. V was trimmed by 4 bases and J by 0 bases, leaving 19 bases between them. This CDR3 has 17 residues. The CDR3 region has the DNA TGTGCCAGCAGCTCCGCCCAGGTTGCGAAGAGCTCCTACGAGCAGTACTTC. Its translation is CASSSAQVAKSSYEQYF. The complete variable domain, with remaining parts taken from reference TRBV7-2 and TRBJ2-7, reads GAGVSQSPSNKVTEKGKDVELRCDPISGHTALYWYRQSLGQGLEFLIYFQGNSAPDKSGLPSDRFSAERTGGSVSTLTIQRTQQEDSAVYLCASSSAQVAKSSYEQYFGPGTRLTVT.

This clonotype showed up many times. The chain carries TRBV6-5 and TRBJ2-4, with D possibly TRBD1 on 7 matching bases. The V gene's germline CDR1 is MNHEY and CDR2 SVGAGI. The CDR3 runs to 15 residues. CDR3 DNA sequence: TGTGTCAGGAGGGGGCCTAGACAGGACAAAAACATTCAGTACTTC. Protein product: CVRRGPRQDKNIQYF.

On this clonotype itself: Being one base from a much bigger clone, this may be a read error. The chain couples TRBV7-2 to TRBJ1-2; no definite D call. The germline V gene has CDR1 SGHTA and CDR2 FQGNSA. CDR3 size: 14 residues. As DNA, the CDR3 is TGTGCCAGCACCTTATATCAGACGAGCTATGGCCACACCTTC. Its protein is CASTLYQTSYGHTF.

Here the CDR3 DNA reads TGTGCCAGCAGCCCCGGATCGTGGGTCGGCACTGAAGCTTTCTTT. It yields the protein CASSPGSWVGTEAFF. The chain recombines TRBV7-6 with TRBJ1-1; D remains ambiguous. CDR1 is SGHVS and CDR2 is FNYEAQ in the germline V gene. CDR3 length: 15 amino acids. V was trimmed by 5 bases and J by 4 bases, leaving 17 bases between them.

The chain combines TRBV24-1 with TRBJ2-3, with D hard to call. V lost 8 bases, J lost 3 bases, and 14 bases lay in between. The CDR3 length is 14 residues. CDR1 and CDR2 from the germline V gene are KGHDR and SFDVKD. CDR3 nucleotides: TGTGCCACCAATGTAGGGTCAGGAACAGATACGCAGTATTTT. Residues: CATNVGSGTDTQYF.

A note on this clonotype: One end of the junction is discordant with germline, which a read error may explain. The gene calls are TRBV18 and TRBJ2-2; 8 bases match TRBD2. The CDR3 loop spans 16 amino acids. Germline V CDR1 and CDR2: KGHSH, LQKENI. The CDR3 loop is CARSTSGDEQGGELFF. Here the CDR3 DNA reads TGTGCCCGCTCAACTAGCGGAGACGAACAGGGCGGGGAGCTGTTTTTT.

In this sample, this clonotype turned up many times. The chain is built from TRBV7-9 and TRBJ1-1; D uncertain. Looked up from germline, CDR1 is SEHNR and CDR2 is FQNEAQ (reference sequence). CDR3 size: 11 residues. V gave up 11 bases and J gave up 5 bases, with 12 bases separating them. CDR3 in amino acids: CASLLGTEAFF. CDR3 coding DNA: TGTGCCTCTTTGTTAGGGACTGAAGCTTTCTTT. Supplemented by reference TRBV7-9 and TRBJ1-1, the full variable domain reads DTGVSQNPRHKITKRGQNVTFRCDPISEHNRLYWYRQTLGQGPEFLTYFQNEAQLEKSRLLSDRFSAERPKGSFSTLEIQRTEQGDSAMYLCASLLGTEAFFGQGTRLTVV.

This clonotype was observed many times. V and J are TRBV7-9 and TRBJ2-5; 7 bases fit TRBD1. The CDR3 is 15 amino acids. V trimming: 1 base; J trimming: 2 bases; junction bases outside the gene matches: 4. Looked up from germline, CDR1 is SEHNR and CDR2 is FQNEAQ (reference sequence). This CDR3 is CASSLDPGQQETQYF. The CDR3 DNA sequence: TGTGCCAGCAGCTTAGATCCGGGACAGCAAGAGACCCAGTACTTC.